The rows below give T cell receptor beta chains drawn from one sample of a study of blood T cells in healthy people across ages. TCRdb called the 5' RACE reads again in MiXCR, with one record for every CDR3 protein. The table includes some 1.5 million distinct CDR3 sequences, roughly 43% detected once. Sequencing was done on a sample of blood. These receptors originate from a young woman in good health. Both conserved end residues are part of each CDR3. The order of the fields is V gene, J gene, clone size, D gene, CDR3 DNA, CDR3 protein. The D gene is left open where the match is weak. Rows may omit the clone size; those that give it use once, few, many or a size class.

TRBV6-1	TRBJ2-1	few	NA	TGTGCCAGCACGTCCAATCAGGGCTCCTACAATGAGCAGTTCTTC	CASTSNQGSYNEQFF
TRBV12-3/TRBV12-4	TRBJ1-5	NA	TRBD1	TGTGCCAGCAGCCATCATGGACAGGGAGGTAATCAGCCCCAGCATTTT	CASSHHGQGGNQPQHF
TRBV12-3/TRBV12-4	TRBJ2-3	few	TRBD1	TGTGCCAGCAGTCCCACAGGAGGGACAGGGACAGATACGCAGTATTTT	CASSPTGGTGTDTQYF
TRBV28	TRBJ2-1	NA	TRBD2	TGTGCCAGCAGTCACGGGGGAGGGATTAGCAATGAGCAGTTCTTC	CASSHGGGISNEQFF
TRBV7-2	TRBJ1-6	NA	NA	TGTGCCAGCAGCTTCCGGGGGGCTTTAGATCCACCCCTCCACTTT	CASSFRGALDPPLHF
TRBV11-3	TRBJ2-1	NA	TRBD2	TGTGCCAGCAGCTTAGGTTTAGGCGGGAGGAACAATGAGCAGTTCTTC	CASSLGLGGRNNEQFF
TRBV12-3/TRBV12-4	TRBJ2-7	NA	NA	TGTGCCAGCAGTTTAGCGCAAGGCAGGAACGAGCAGTACTTC	CASSLAQGRNEQYF
TRBV20-1	TRBJ2-1	NA	NA	TGCAGTTTTAACAGCGACCAGGAGAATGAGCAGTTCTTC	CSFNSDQENEQFF
TRBV4-1	TRBJ2-7	NA	NA	TGCGCCAGCAGCCATATCAGGGACGAGCAGTACTTC	CASSHIRDEQYF
TRBV7-2	TRBJ2-5	NA	NA	TGTGCCAGCAGCTTAGGGGGGCAGAGGAAAGAGACCCAGTACTTC	CASSLGGQRKETQYF
TRBV21-1	TRBJ1-2	few	NA	TGTGCCAGCAGCAAAGGAGCTGGACAGGAGGGAGCCTATGGCTACACCTTC	CASSKGAGQEGAYGYTF
TRBV5-5	TRBJ2-1	NA	TRBD2	TGTGCCAGCGGTCTAGCGGGCTCGATCAATGAGCAGTTCTTC	CASGLAGSINEQFF
TRBV10-3	TRBJ1-1	NA	TRBD1	TGTGCCATCAGTGAGGCGGACAGGGGTCGCACTGAAGCTTTCTTT	CAISEADRGRTEAFF
TRBV28	TRBJ2-7	NA	TRBD1	TGTGCCAGCACCCCAGGTGGGACAGGGTCCTACGAGCAGTACTTC	CASTPGGTGSYEQYF
TRBV6-6	TRBJ2-1	NA	NA	TGTGCCAGCAGGTTCACCGGGACACAAAGCTCCTACAATGAGCAGTTCTTC	CASRFTGTQSSYNEQFF
TRBV20-1	TRBJ1-5	few	NA	TGCAGTGCTAGAGAGCAGGGGAAGAAAGATCAGCCCCAGCATTTT	CSAREQGKKDQPQHF
TRBV4-1	TRBJ1-5	NA	TRBD1	TGCGCCAGCAGCCAACCTGGACAGGGGGCAAGCAATCAGCCCCAGCATTTT	CASSQPGQGASNQPQHF
TRBV7-2	TRBJ2-1	once	TRBD2	TGTGCCAGCAGCTTAGATAGCGGGGGGGCCTTTTTTGAGCAGTTCTTC	CASSLDSGGAFFEQFF
TRBV5-5	TRBJ2-5	NA	TRBD1	TGTGCCAGCAGCAACGGACAGGGAGAGACCCAGTACTTC	CASSNGQGETQYF
TRBV7-2	TRBJ1-1	NA	NA	TGTGCCAGCAGATATAGGGCGGGGAGCACTGAAGCTTTCTTT	CASRYRAGSTEAFF
TRBV27	TRBJ2-7	NA	NA	TGCGCCAGCAGCCGGGACGACTCCTACGAGCAGTACTTC	CASSRDDSYEQYF
TRBV5-1	TRBJ2-3	NA	NA	TGCGCCAGCAGCTTGGCGGCAGGGGCCGGAGATACGCAGTATTTT	CASSLAAGAGDTQYF
TRBV29-1	TRBJ2-1	once	TRBD2	TGCAGCGTTGCTACTAGCGCTCATATCGGGGAGACCCAGTTCTTC	CSVATSAHIGETQFF
TRBV7-2	TRBJ2-3	few	NA	TGTGCCAGCAGCCAGTCGATTCGGGCCACAGATACGCAGTATTTT	CASSQSIRATDTQYF
TRBV30	TRBJ2-1	NA	NA	TGTGCCTGGAGTCGACCGGACCTTTTATACAATGAGCAGTTCTTC	CAWSRPDLLYNEQFF
TRBV6-1	TRBJ2-5	many	NA	TGTGCCAGCAGTGAAGCGGGGGGTCGGGAGACCCAGTACTTC	CASSEAGGRETQYF
TRBV12-3/TRBV12-4	TRBJ2-7	NA	NA	TGTGCCAGTGGACAGAACCCGTACGAGCAGTACTTC	CASGQNPYEQYF
TRBV28	TRBJ1-2	few	TRBD1	TGTGCCAGCAGTTTAACCCGGGACAGGGTCTACTATGGCTACACCTTC	CASSLTRDRVYYGYTF
TRBV7-9	TRBJ1-5	few	NA	TGTGCCAGCAGCCGCGAGGGCCAGCCCCAGCATTTT	CASSREGQPQHF
TRBV5-1	TRBJ2-1	few	NA	TGCGCCAGCAGCTTGGGCGGGGGCGACTACAATGAGCAGTTCTTC	CASSLGGGDYNEQFF
TRBV4-3	TRBJ1-1	NA	NA	TGCGCCAGCAGCCAAGACATCGGCGGGGATACTGAAGCTTTCTTT	CASSQDIGGDTEAFF
TRBV20-1	TRBJ1-4	NA	NA	TGCAGTGCTAGTCGCGGGGGGCAGGGAAATGAAAAACTGTTTTTT	CSASRGGQGNEKLFF
TRBV20-1	TRBJ2-5	NA	TRBD2	TGCAGTGCTAGAGATCCCGCGGGGGATGAGCAGTACTTC	CSARDPAGDEQYF
TRBV20-1	TRBJ1-4	few	NA	TGCAGTGCCCAACGCCCGGAAACTGTGGAAAAACTGTTTTTT	CSAQRPETVEKLFF
TRBV20-1	TRBJ2-1	few	NA	TGCAGTGCTAGAGATATCCCCGGGGCAAGGGGCATATCCTACAATGAGCAGTTCTTC	CSARDIPGARGISYNEQFF
TRBV11-1	TRBJ2-5	NA	TRBD2	TGTGCCAGCAGCTTACAACTAGCGGGAGAGACCCAGTACTTC	CASSLQLAGETQYF
TRBV4-3	TRBJ2-2	NA	TRBD2	TGCGCCGGCAGCCAAGATCGCGGGGGCACCGGGGAGCTGTTTTTT	CAGSQDRGGTGELFF
TRBV6-5	TRBJ2-7	NA	NA	TGTGCCAGCAGACGGACAGGGAGGGATGAGCAGTACTTC	CASRRTGRDEQYF
TRBV5-1	TRBJ1-1	NA	NA	TGCGCCAGCAGCCTACGCGGGGGACGCTTGAACACTGAAGCTTTCTTT	CASSLRGGRLNTEAFF
TRBV13	TRBJ2-1	few	NA	TGTGCCAGCAGCTTAAGGGGTCATGAGCAGTTCTTC	CASSLRGHEQFF
TRBV12-3/TRBV12-4	TRBJ1-1	once	NA	TGTGCCAGCAGGCGCGGGGGAGGGGGTGGGACTGAAGCTTTCTTT	CASRRGGGGGTEAFF
TRBV9	TRBJ2-7	few	TRBD1	TGTGCCAGCAGCGTAGTGCCGGACAGGACCTACGAGCAGTACTTC	CASSVVPDRTYEQYF
TRBV29-1	TRBJ1-2	NA	TRBD1	TGCAGCACTAATTCTGGGACCGGGACAGGGAACTATGGCTACACCTTC	CSTNSGTGTGNYGYTF
TRBV15	TRBJ2-5	few	NA	TGTGCCACCAGCAGAGAAAGGAAGACCCAGTACTTC	CATSRERKTQYF
TRBV4-1	TRBJ2-4	NA	NA	TGCGCCAGCAGCCTGATGGGTCTCGGCAAAAACATTCAATACTTC	CASSLMGLGKNIQYF
TRBV18	TRBJ2-3	NA	NA	TGTGCCAGCTCACCACCTTTTCACACAGATACGCAGTATTTT	CASSPPFHTDTQYF